This entry is about one T cell receptor beta chain. These data are taken from a study of CD8+CD57+ T cells in acquired aplastic anemia. On the study more broadly: The study obtained an average of 3.2 ug of DNA from sorted CD4+ and CD8+ cells.

All sequencing subjects had displayed CD8+CD57+ cell expansion on flow cytometry. Acquired aplastic anemia of severe grade affected all patients. Germline V gene data show CDR1 as SQVTM and CDR2 as ANQGSEA. With V trimmed by 7 bases and J by 5 bases, 4 bases remained unmatched. The CDR3 length is 12 residues. TCR beta VDJ combinations and CDR3 sequences were profiled from genomic DNA. TCRdb re-derived calls from the reads in MiXCR, one entry per CDR3 protein. The sample has about 180,000 distinct CDR3 sequences, approximately 48% seen once; the top ten hold roughly 13%. Sequencing was carried out using sorted CD4+, CD8+, or CD8+CD57+ T cells (not recorded which) from PBMCs. The V and J genes are TRBV29-1 and TRBJ1-1; the match to TRBD1 covers 10 bases. The clonotype was recovered from a human donor with aplastic anemia. The CDR3 region has the DNA TGCAGCGCTGACAGGGGGCAAACTGAAGCTTTCTTT. The encoded protein is CSADRGQTEAFF.